This T cell receptor (beta chain) comes out of a study of OX40 agonist ivuxolimab in advanced cancers. This table comes from immunoSEQ multiplex PCR, and its TCRdb copy is limited to in-frame clones, with some not included. The profile shows some 60,000 clones, about 89% of them singletons. The CDR3 has 17 residues. Trimming cost V 1 base and J 3 bases, with 17 bases left between them. J is TRBJ2-3 and V is TRBV23-1; possible D gene TRBD1, 5 bases. TRBV23-1 is annotated as an ORF whose role is uncertain. The clonotype was recovered from an adult with an advanced solid tumor such as melanoma, head and neck, liver or kidney cancer. This specimen was CD4+ or CD8+ T cells sorted from blood, taken in a trial of the OX40 agonist ivuxolimab. CDR3 bases: TGCGCCAGCAGTCAATTGTGGACACCTCGACAGACAGATACGCAGTATTTT. Protein: CASSQLWTPRQTDTQYF.